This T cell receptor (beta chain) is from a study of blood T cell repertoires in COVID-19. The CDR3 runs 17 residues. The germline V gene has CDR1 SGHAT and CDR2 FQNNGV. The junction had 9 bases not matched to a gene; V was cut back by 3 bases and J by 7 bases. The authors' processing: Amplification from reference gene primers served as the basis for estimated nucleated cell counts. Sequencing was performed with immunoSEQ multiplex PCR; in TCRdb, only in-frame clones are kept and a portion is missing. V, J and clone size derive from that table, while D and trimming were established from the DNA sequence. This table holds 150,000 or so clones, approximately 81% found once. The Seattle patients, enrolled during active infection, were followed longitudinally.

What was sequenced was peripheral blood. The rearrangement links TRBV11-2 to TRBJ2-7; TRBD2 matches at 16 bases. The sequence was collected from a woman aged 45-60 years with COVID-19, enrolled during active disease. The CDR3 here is CASSFPGTSGGAQEQYF. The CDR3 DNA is TGTGCCAGCAGCTTCCCCGGGACTAGCGGGGGGGCCCAAGAGCAGTACTTC.